Following are 18 T cell receptor beta chains from one sample sequenced in a study of shared T cell receptors in the human thymus. Generated by immunoSEQ multiplex PCR, the TCRdb table keeps only in-frame clones and is missing some. In the table there are some 700,000 clones, roughly 88% of which are singletons. These same records also appear under a second study, on human thymus T cells.

Sample: thymocytes. Receptors originate from a boy younger than two with a congenital heart defect.

The chain recombines TRBV12-5 with TRBJ2-2, with 11 bases aligning to TRBD1. This CDR3 spans 20 amino acids. The trim removed 2 bases at V and 0 bases at J, leaving 11 bases unmatched. Germline CDR1 and CDR2: LGHNT and FRNRAP. CDR3 bases: TGTGCTAGTGGTTTGCCCCGGGACAGGGGGTCGAGGGCGAACACCGGGGAGCTGTTTTTT. Its translation is CASGLPRDRGSRANTGELFF.

The chain couples TRBV13 to TRBJ2-2; D may be TRBD2 (5 bases). Germline CDR1 PRHDT, CDR2 FYEKMQ (reference sequence). This CDR3 is built from 15 residues. V was cut by 1 base and J by 6 bases, with 12 bases left in between. CDR3 sequence (DNA): TGTGCCAGCAGCTTAGAGGGTCGGGATTCCGGGGAGCTGTTTTTT. Protein sequence: CASSLEGRDSGELFF.

The J gene is TRBJ2-3, the V gene TRBV7-6; 13 bases align to TRBD2. V was pared by 4 bases and J by 0 bases, with 7 bases of the junction left unmatched. Germline V gene lookup returns CDR1 SGHVS and CDR2 FNYEAQ. This CDR3 comprises 18 residues. CDR3 sequence (DNA): TGTGCCAGCAGCTCGGGACTAGCGGGATCTAGTAGCACAGATACGCAGTATTTT. It specifies CASSSGLAGSSSTDTQYF.

This rearrangement joins TRBV7-9 to TRBJ2-7, with TRBD1 matching 7 bases. Germline CDR1 and CDR2: SEHNR and FQNEAQ (reference sequence). CDR3 size: 14 residues. V shed 5 bases and J 1 base; nucleotides not matched to a gene: 5. The DNA for the CDR3 is TGTGCCAGCAGCCACGGGACAGCTTCCTACGAGCAGTACTTC. Translation: CASSHGTASYEQYF.

The J gene is TRBJ2-5, the V gene TRBV5-1, with TRBD2 as a possible D gene (5 bases). Per germline, CDR1 SGHRS and CDR2 YFSETQ. Trimming took off 4 bases at V and 0 bases at J, with 7 bases between the two ends. This CDR3 spans 13 amino acids. Here the CDR3 reads CASSRGYQETQYF. CDR3 coding DNA: TGCGCCAGCAGCCGGGGTTACCAAGAGACCCAGTACTTC.

The J gene is TRBJ2-1, the V gene TRBV9, with 9 bases fitting TRBD2. Unmatched junction bases numbered 13, after V lost 0 bases and J lost 6 bases. Per germline, CDR1 SGDLS and CDR2 YYNGEE. The CDR3 length is 18 residues. Here the CDR3 reads CASSVGERAGGPFNEQFF. The CDR3 nucleotides are TGTGCCAGCAGCGTAGGGGAGCGCGCGGGAGGGCCCTTCAATGAGCAGTTCTTC. Full variable domain (outside the CDR3, taken from reference TRBV9 and TRBJ2-1): DSGVTQTPKHLITATGQRVTLRCSPRSGDLSVYWYQQSLDQGLQFLIQYYNGEERAKGNILERFSAQQFPDLHSELNLSSLELGDSALYFCASSVGERAGGPFNEQFFGPGTRLTVL.

This clone was seen a single time. The gene calls are TRBV20-1 and TRBJ2-7, with a weak D call TRBD1 (6 bases). V lost 1 base and J lost 12, with 13 bases in between. Looked up from germline, CDR1 is DFQATT and CDR2 is SNEGSKA (reference sequence). There are 11 residues in the CDR3. CDR3 sequence reads: CSARGGQGLYF. DNA for the CDR3: TGCAGTGCTAGAGGGGGGCAGGGTCTGTACTTC.

The chain employs TRBV15 and TRBJ2-2, with TRBD2 matching over 10 bases. Germline assignment: CDR1 LNHNV and CDR2 YYDKDF (reference sequence). Losses at the gene ends were 4 bases for V and 6 bases for J; bases not matched to a gene: 14. The CDR3 contains 18 residues. The CDR3 coding sequence is TGTGCCACCAGCATGAGAATTGGCCCAGCGGGAGGGTCCGGGGAGCTGTTTTTT. It yields the protein CATSMRIGPAGGSGELFF.

The genes are TRBV19 and TRBJ1-5, with TRBD1 matching 10 bases. The germline gives CDR1 LNHDA, CDR2 SQIVND (reference sequence). This CDR3 region has 15 residues. V was clipped by 4 bases and J by 4 bases; unmatched bases: 4. In DNA form, the CDR3 reads TGTGCCAGTAGTACGACAGGGGGCGGGAATCAGCCCCAGCATTTT. Protein: CASSTTGGGNQPQHF.

The chain combines TRBV19 with TRBJ1-3; 7 bases fit TRBD1. J gave up 0 bases and V 5 bases, and 10 bases lay outside the gene matches. This CDR3 has 17 amino acids. The V gene's germline CDR1 is LNHDA and CDR2 SQIVND (reference sequence). The CDR3: CASSPTHRGSSGNTIYF. CDR3 DNA sequence: TGTGCCAGTAGTCCGACCCACAGGGGAAGCTCTGGAAACACCATATATTTT.

The chain has TRBV5-1 and TRBJ1-1; 8 bases align to TRBD1. The V gene's germline CDR1 is SGHRS and CDR2 YFSETQ. The J segment lost 4 bases and the V segment lost 0 bases, leaving 8 bases of the junction unmatched. This CDR3 has 16 amino acids. This chain's CDR3 is CASSLDRQGIGTEAFF. Written as DNA, the CDR3 is TGCGCCAGCAGCTTGGATCGACAGGGGATCGGCACTGAAGCTTTCTTT.

The sample holds one count of this clone. V and J are TRBV7-9 and TRBJ2-7; perhaps TRBD1 as D (6 bases). V lost 1 base, J lost 2 bases, and 12 bases lay in between. The CDR3 spans 15 residues. Per the germline V gene, CDR1 is SEHNR and CDR2 is FQNEAQ (reference sequence). The DNA for the CDR3 is TGTGCCAGCAGCTTAGGCTCGGACAGTACCTACGAGCAGTACTTC. Translation gives CASSLGSDSTYEQYF.

This chain joins TRBV4-2 and TRBJ2-7; TRBD2 agrees at 10 bases. The CDR3 runs to 17 residues. J lost 5 bases, V lost 1 base, and 11 bases had no gene match. CDR1 is LGHNA, CDR2 YNFKEQ, per germline. The CDR3 bases are TGTGCCAGCAGCCAAGTATCAACAGCGGGAGGGCCCCACGAGCAGTACTTC. This sequence encodes CASSQVSTAGGPHEQYF.

CDR3 amino acids: CASTYGTTDEKLFF. DNA for the CDR3: TGTGCCAGCACTTACGGGACAACGGATGAAAAACTGTTTTTT. The genes are TRBV6-1 and TRBJ1-4; the D gene is possibly TRBD1 (6 bases). Trimming removed 7 bases at V and 6 bases at J, with 15 bases between. CDR3 size: 14 residues. The germline V gene encodes CDR1 MNHNS and CDR2 SASEGT.

The chain carries TRBV29-1 and TRBJ2-5, with 8 bases fitting TRBD1. V trimming: 6 bases; J trimming: 1 base; junction bases outside the gene matches: 13. The CDR3 is 16 amino acids. The V gene's germline CDR1 is SQVTM and CDR2 ANQGSEA. The CDR3 reads CSVVWRCDRGQETQYF. CDR3 in DNA: TGCAGCGTCGTTTGGAGGTGTGACAGGGGCCAAGAGACCCAGTACTTC.

The CDR3 loop reads CASSEGLAGVPSYEQYF. The CDR3 bases are TGTGCCAGCAGTGAGGGGCTAGCGGGAGTCCCCTCCTACGAGCAGTACTTC. This rearrangement joins TRBV2 to TRBJ2-7, with 10 bases aligning to TRBD2. This CDR3 has 17 amino acids. Trimming at V came to 3 bases and at J to 0 bases, leaving 8 bases not matched to a gene. The germline V gene encodes CDR1 SNHLY and CDR2 FYNNEI.

The V gene is TRBV7-9, the J gene TRBJ2-5, with 11 positions matching TRBD1. With 6 bases clipped from V and 5 bases from J, the junction kept 5 bases outside the gene matches. This CDR3 is built from 14 residues. Germline V gene data show CDR1 as SEHNR and CDR2 as FQNEAQ (reference sequence). The CDR3 protein is CASRLGQGGETQYF. The CDR3 DNA reads TGTGCCAGCAGACTGGGACAGGGGGGGGAGACCCAGTACTTC.

The chain couples TRBV1 to TRBJ2-4; the D segment call TRBD2 is taken from the table without a DNA check. TRBV1 is a pseudogene. This CDR3 comprises 16 residues. CDR3 bases: TGCACCAGCAGCCACGGAGCGGGAGTGGCCAAAAACATTCAGTACTTC. This encodes CTSSHGAGVAKNIQYF.